This note documents a single T cell receptor beta chain sequence. Its antigen remains unidentified. The CDR3 extends over 13 amino acids. V was clipped by 7 bases and J by 7 bases, with 14 bases between them. Germline V gene lookup returns CDR1 MNHNY and CDR2 SVGAGI (reference sequence). This specimen comes from a study of memory CD4+ T cells and cytomegalovirus serostatus. Study overall: Of the healthy Belgian adults, several were CMV seropositive and around 22 seronegative.

Study-level results: About two fifths of the roughly 150 known CMV-associated TCRbeta sequences appeared in CD4+ memory.

Profiling relied on immunoSEQ multiplex PCR, and the TCRdb table lists in-frame clones only, not all of them. The sample shows 80,000 to 100,000 clones, 80% of them seen only once. Single viable CD3+CD4+CD8-CD45RO+ cells were sorted as the memory CD4+ T cells. Positive selection with CD4 microbeads enriched total CD4+ T cells. The TCR was taken from an adult in good health and CMV-seropositive. J is TRBJ2-1 and V is TRBV6-6; tentatively, D is TRBD2 (7 bases). Input material: memory CD4+ T cells from blood. The CDR3: CASKGGAGNEQFF. CDR3 bases: TGTGCCAGCAAGGGGGGAGCGGGGAATGAGCAGTTCTTC.